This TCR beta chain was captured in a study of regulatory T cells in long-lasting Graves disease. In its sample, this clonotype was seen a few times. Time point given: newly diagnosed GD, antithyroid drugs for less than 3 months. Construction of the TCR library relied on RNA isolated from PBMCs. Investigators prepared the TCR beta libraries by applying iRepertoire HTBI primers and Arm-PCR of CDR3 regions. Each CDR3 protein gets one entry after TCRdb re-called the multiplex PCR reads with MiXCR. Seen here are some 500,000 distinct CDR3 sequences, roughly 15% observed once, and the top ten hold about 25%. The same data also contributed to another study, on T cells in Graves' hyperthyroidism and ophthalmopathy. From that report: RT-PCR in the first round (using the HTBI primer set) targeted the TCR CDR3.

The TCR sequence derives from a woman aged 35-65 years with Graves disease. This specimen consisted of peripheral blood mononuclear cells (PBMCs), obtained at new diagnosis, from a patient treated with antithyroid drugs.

The DNA of the CDR3 is TGCGCCAGCAGCCAAGATGACCTCGGACAGAAAAACACTGAAGCTTTCTTT. This encodes CASSQDDLGQKNTEAFF. The V gene is TRBV4-1, the J gene TRBJ1-1, with D perhaps matching TRBD1 (6 bases). Trimming cost V 0 bases and J 2 bases, with 16 bases left between them. This CDR3 spans 17 amino acids. Germline V gene lookup returns CDR1 MGHRA and CDR2 YSYEKL.